This passage covers 4 T cell receptor beta chains from one sample sequenced in a study of OX40 agonist ivuxolimab in advanced cancers. Here immunoSEQ multiplex PCR was the method, and the copy in TCRdb shows in-frame clones only, minus some. The sample includes fewer than 90,000 clones, almost 95% of them seen just once. The material sequenced was CD4+ or CD8+ T cells sorted from blood, taken in a trial of the OX40 agonist ivuxolimab. These receptors all come from an adult with an advanced solid tumor such as melanoma, head and neck, liver or kidney cancer.

The chain couples TRBV5-1 to TRBJ2-7; tentatively, D is TRBD1 (6 bases). This CDR3 has 14 residues. Germline-derived CDR1 and CDR2 are SGHRS and YFSETQ. Trimming stripped 2 bases from V and 2 bases from J, with 11 bases between. The CDR3 here is CASSFRQVPYEQYF. The CDR3 DNA sequence: TGCGCCAGCAGCTTTAGACAGGTTCCCTACGAGCAGTACTTC.

V gene TRBV28 combines with J gene TRBJ2-7, with 7 bases identical to TRBD1. V gave up 8 bases and J gave up 0 bases; unmatched junction bases: 7. CDR1 and CDR2 (germline): MDHEN, SYDVKM. The CDR3 extends over 14 amino acids. The CDR3 sequence: CASHPGQSSYEQYF. The CDR3 DNA follows: TGTGCCAGCCATCCGGGACAGAGCTCCTACGAGCAGTACTTC.

The rearrangement joins TRBV10-2 to TRBJ1-1; D possibly corresponds to TRBD1 (6 bases). This CDR3 spans 11 amino acids. CDR1 and CDR2 (germline): WSHSY, SAAADI. Trimming stripped 7 bases from V and 7 bases from J, with 10 bases between. CDR3 coding DNA: TGCGCCAGCACCCTGGACAGTGAAGCTTTCTTT. Its translation is CASTLDSEAFF.

About this clone itself: One end of the junction does not line up with germline, which may come from a read error. V is TRBV7-8 and J is TRBJ2-1; D perhaps matches TRBD1 (6 bases). The CDR3 is 15 amino acids. CDR1 SGHVS and CDR2 FQNEAQ come from the germline V gene. CDR3 coding DNA: TGTGCCAGCAGCATAGCAGGGGCTCGTGCGAACGAGCAGTTCTTC. Amino acid sequence: CASSIAGARANEQFF.